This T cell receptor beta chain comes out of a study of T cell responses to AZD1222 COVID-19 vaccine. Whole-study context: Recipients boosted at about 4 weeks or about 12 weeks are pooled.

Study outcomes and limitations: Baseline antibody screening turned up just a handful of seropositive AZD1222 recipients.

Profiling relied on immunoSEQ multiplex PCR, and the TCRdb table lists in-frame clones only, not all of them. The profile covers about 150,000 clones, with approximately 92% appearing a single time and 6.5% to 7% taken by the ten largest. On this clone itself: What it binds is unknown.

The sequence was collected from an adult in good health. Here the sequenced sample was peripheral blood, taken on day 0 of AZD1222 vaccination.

The CDR3 coding sequence is TGTGCCAGCAGTGAAGGGGAGACCCAGTACTTC. Translation gives CASSEGETQYF. The chain carries TRBV12-3 or TRBV12-4 and TRBJ2-5; D is uncertain. The CDR3 covers 11 residues. V lost 5 bases to trimming and J lost 5 bases, with 6 bases between them.